A selection of T cell receptor beta chains follows, all from one sample in a study of T cells after somatic rescue of genetic block. Profiling relied on immunoSEQ multiplex PCR, and the TCRdb table lists in-frame clones only, not all of them. The data hold tens of thousands of clones, with approximately 90% observed a single time. The sample consisted of peripheral blood mononuclear cells (PBMCs). The receptors come from a woman aged 18-29 years. Each CDR3 is given without its conserved first and last residue.

ASSSPGQGADEQY	TRBV5-1	TRBJ2-7
ASRKRGEGTEAF	TRBV6-5	TRBJ1-1
ASSLPSNTEAF	TRBV5-5	TRBJ1-1
ASSWGAGPTDTEAF	TRBV19	TRBJ1-1
ASSRDGAWTYYSNQPQH	TRBV28	TRBJ1-5
ASSDTSTGELF	TRBV6-4	TRBJ2-2
ASRKREGSYEQY	TRBV7-9	TRBJ2-7
ASSGEWPPTVTQY	TRBV2	TRBJ2-5
ASSLNSQSGTIYNEQF	TRBV5-1	TRBJ2-1
ASLASGNTGELF	TRBV2	TRBJ2-2
ASSQTGALQPQH	TRBV9	TRBJ1-5
ASSHREGGTGELF	TRBV9	TRBJ2-2
ASSLGRVNQPQH	TRBV6-5	TRBJ1-5